This entry is about one T cell receptor (beta chain). Generated by immunoSEQ multiplex PCR, the TCRdb table keeps only in-frame clones and is missing some. The top ten clones hold approximately 18% of a sample with more than 250,000 clones, under 95% of them seen once. Trimming removed 5 bases at V and 4 bases at J, with 12 bases between. Germline-derived CDR1 and CDR2 are MNHEY and SMNVEV (reference sequence). This CDR3 comprises 13 residues. This sample stems from a study of blood T cell repertoires in COVID-19. The wider study: COVID-19 samples, acute and convalescent, were from the United States, Italy and Spain.

Participants came from some 26 US areas, aged about 18 to 100 years. Cohort assignment relied on participant-reported clinical history. Donors in Cohort 3 who had recovered were those with two negative PCRs, healthcare professional clearance, or resolution of their symptoms. Material for sequencing was PBMCs or T cells enriched from blood (not recorded which). The rearrangement links TRBV27 to TRBJ2-7; D is undetermined. The receptor's source is a woman aged 25-40 years who had recovered from COVID-19. The DNA for the CDR3 is TGTGCCAGCAGTCGATATTCTAGTTACGAGCAGTACTTC. Translation: CASSRYSSYEQYF.